This note documents a single T cell receptor (beta chain) sequence. The data are from a study of cytomegalovirus exposure and HLA in healthy donors. In the study overall: Approximately 80 million unique TCRs from HLA-typed donors were held in an early data release. Genotyping of under 500 donors showed that 70% to 90% belonged to the Caucasian-associated ancestry cluster.

It was with 60 Vbeta and 13 Jbeta primers that the PCR ran. TCRdb's copy holds only in-frame clones and misses some; the assay was immunoSEQ multiplex PCR. The table lists under 170,000 clones, 79% of them singletons. Trimming removed 2 bases from V and 10 bases from J; junction bases left unmatched: 11. Germline-derived CDR1 and CDR2 are GTSNPN and SVGIG (reference sequence). This CDR3 is 15 amino acids long. The V call is TRBV30, the J call TRBJ1-4, with TRBD1 identical over 9 bases. This receptor was taken from a human donor in good health. The sample taken for sequencing was PBMCs. The DNA of the CDR3 is TGTGCCTGGAGTCCCTCCGGGACAGGGATTGGAAAACTGTTTTTT. Protein: CAWSPSGTGIGKLFF.